A single TCR beta chain is shown here with its context. What it recognizes is unknown. Germline V lookup: CDR1 SGHRS, CDR2 YFSETQ. V was clipped by 3 bases and J by 6 bases; unmatched bases: 6. There are 14 residues in the CDR3. This entry belongs to a study of T cells after posttransplantation cyclophosphamide. Whole-study results and caveats: Donor CD8+ memory clones often dominated recipient blood repertoires at later times. Tissue-infiltrating T cells from skin or gut overlapped little with blood T cells.

A marrow graft followed busulfan-fludarabine conditioning, with cyclophosphamide on days +3 and +4. Data came from immunoSEQ multiplex PCR; TCRdb stores just in-frame clones and leaves some out. The sample records some 8,000 clones, almost 90% being singletons. Specimen: CD4+ T cells sorted from blood, collected 1404 days after allogeneic stem cell transplant with posttransplant cyclophosphamide. The receptor was derived from a female patient aged 50-59 years who received an allogeneic stem cell transplant from a related donor, was CMV-positive, and had no GVHD. Part of the T cells may come from the graft donor. The chain uses TRBV5-1 and TRBJ1-2; TRBD1 agrees at 9 bases. The CDR3 sequence: CASSSDRGLNGYTF. The DNA for the CDR3 is TGCGCCAGCAGCTCGGACAGGGGACTGAATGGCTACACCTTC.